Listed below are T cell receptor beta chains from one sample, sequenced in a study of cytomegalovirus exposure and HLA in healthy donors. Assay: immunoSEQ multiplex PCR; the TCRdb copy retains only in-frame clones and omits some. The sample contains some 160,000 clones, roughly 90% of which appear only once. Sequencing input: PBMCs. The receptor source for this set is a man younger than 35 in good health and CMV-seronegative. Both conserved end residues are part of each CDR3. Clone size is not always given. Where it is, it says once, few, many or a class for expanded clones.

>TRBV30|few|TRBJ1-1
CAWSGRRGSEAFF
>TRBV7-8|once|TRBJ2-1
CASLPRSSYNEQFF
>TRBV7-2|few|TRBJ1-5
CASSPTGSGQPQHF
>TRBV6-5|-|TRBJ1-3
CASSSLGGNTIYF
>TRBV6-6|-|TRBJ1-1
CASSPDGPTKAFF
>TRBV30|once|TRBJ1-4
CAWSVLRGEKLFF
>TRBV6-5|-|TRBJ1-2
CASRPDSAAGYTF
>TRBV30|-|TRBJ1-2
CAWSSILGFTGYTF
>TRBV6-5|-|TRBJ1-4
CASSYSGRGEKLFF
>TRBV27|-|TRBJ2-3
CASSLGSPFTDTQYF
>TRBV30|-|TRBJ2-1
CAWSVGAGVTNEQFF
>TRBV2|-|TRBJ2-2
CASSRLAGGGLTGELFF
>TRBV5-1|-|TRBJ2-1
CASSPGQRLDNEQFF
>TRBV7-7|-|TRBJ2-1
CASSLDSFSYNEQFF
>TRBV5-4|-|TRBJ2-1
CASSLARLGGEQFF
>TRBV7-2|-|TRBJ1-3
CASSLDISGNTIYF
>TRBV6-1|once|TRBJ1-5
CASSEGLSNQPQHF
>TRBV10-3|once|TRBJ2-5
CAISGGNQETQYF
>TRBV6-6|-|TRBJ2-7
CASSYSDRTGYNEQYF
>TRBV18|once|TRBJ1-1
CASSPGQGAPAFF
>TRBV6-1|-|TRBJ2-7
CASGGGAYEQYF
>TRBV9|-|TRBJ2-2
CASSVVETGIRRELFF
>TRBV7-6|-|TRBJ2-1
CASSLYPSGGRTMSYNEQFF
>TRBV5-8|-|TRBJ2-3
CASSLVGVGVTDTQYF
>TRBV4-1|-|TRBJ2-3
CASSQERDRGDTQYF
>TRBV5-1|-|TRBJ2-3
CASSLDSGGPSTDTQYF
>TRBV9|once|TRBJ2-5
CASSVGLAGGSETQYF
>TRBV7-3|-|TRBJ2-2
CASSVQGANTGELFF